The TCR beta chain described here comes from a study of blood T cell repertoires in COVID-19. Generated by immunoSEQ multiplex PCR, the TCRdb table keeps only in-frame clones and is missing some. The sample contains fewer than 400,000 clones, 86% of which appear only once. The CDR3 length is 13 residues. The V gene lost 7 bases and the J gene lost 5 bases, with 10 bases spanning the gap. CDR1 is KGHDR, CDR2 SFDVKD, per germline. The gene calls are TRBV24-1 and TRBJ2-2, with D perhaps TRBD1 (6 bases). Sequencing was performed on PBMCs or T cells enriched from blood (not recorded which). The sequence derives from a man aged 25-40 years who had recovered from COVID-19. For the CDR3, the DNA is TGTGCCACCAGGGGGGCGGATACCGGGGAGCTGTTTTTT. This sequence encodes CATRGADTGELFF.